This T cell receptor (beta chain) derives from a study of blood T cell repertoires in COVID-19 (dated by TCRdb to about 2020). General notes on the study: Samples from collaborators originated in the United States, Italy and Spain and spanned both the acute and convalescent phases of COVID-19. The prospective study material was composed of cDNA or gDNA derived from T cells, B-cell-depleted T cells, or PBMCs. The dataset comprised deeply sampled blood TCRbeta repertoires from subjects exposed to, actively infected with, or recovered from COVID-19. A freely available public database, intended as a resource for researchers studying the immune response to SARS-CoV-2, is where the repertoires were released. The samples were drawn from the first 160 participants of the ongoing ImmuneRACE study and from over a thousand subjects provided by 6 global collaborators. A de-identified subject ID, COVID-19 status, age in years and sex were almost always included in the sample metadata. Where available, HLA class I and class II types were taken from metadata supplied by the sample provider and were not determined by assay-based typing. Study-level results and caveats: Clinical and demographic metadata were provided uncurated, with the amount varying by source and participant.

The immunoSEQ Assay, a bias-controlled multiplex PCR, was used to amplify TCRbeta CDR3 regions from genomic DNA. Per the authors' processing: The number of nucleated cells in each sample was estimated by amplification of reference gene primers within the assay. To quantify the absolute abundance of each unique TCRbeta CDR3 rearrangement, sequence reads were collapsed and filtered. Productive Simpson clonality was computed per sample as the square root of Simpson's diversity index over productive rearrangements. TCRdb retrieved this table from immuneACCESS and kept in-frame rearrangements only. Not all clones are present; in checked studies, unresolved V genes account for under half, and no reason is known for the remainder. For V, J and clone size, that table is used; D and trimming come from the DNA. Present in this sample are about 370,000 clones, 80% to 90% of which were seen just once. The ten largest account for about 10% of the sample.

In Seattle, one collaborating source enrolled patients while the infection was active and tracked those patients longitudinally over the course of disease. Collaborating institutions collected whole blood in K2EDTA tubes following their own protocols. For TCRbeta analysis, collaborators shipped samples in one of three forms: frozen whole blood, isolated PBMCs, or DNA extracted from either of those sample types. Remarks on this clone: The antigen it binds to is not known. No base-level quality is on record; no much larger clone is a single base apart.

The TCR comes from a woman aged 25 to 45 with COVID-19, enrolled during active disease. Sequenced input: peripheral blood.

The CDR3 protein sequence reads: CSARPGGTQYF. The DNA reads as follows: TGCAGTGCTAGGCCCGGAGGGACGCAGTATTTT. The sequence links TRBV20-1 to TRBJ2-3; a tentative D match to TRBD2 spans 6 bases. Reading the germline V gene (reference sequence) gives CDR1 DFQATT and CDR2 SNEGSKA. CDR3 length: 11 amino acids, cysteine to phenylalanine. Only the CDR3 region is kept as DNA, spanning 33 bases read in frame from base 1. V is pared back by 3 bases and J by 9 bases, with 10 bases lying between the germline termini.